Below are 3 T cell receptor beta chains sequenced from a single sample in a study of T cells after yellow fever vaccination. TCRdb reprocessed the 5' RACE reads via MiXCR and lists one record per CDR3 protein. In the table there are fewer than 500,000 distinct CDR3 sequences, around 20% of which are singletons. The sequencing here drew on PBMCs, taken before the yellow fever booster vaccination. The receptors shown here come from a man aged 18 to 29 who received the YFV17D yellow fever vaccine.

Only a few counts were recorded for this clonotype. The rearrangement links TRBV4-3 to TRBJ2-3, with 9 nucleotides matching TRBD2. Trimming at V came to 1 base and at J to 3 bases, leaving 11 bases not matched to a gene. This CDR3 comprises 18 residues. Germline CDR1 and CDR2: LGHNA and YSLEER. CDR3 DNA: TGCGCCAGCAGCCAAGGGGCCACTAGCGGGCGACTGACAGATACGCAGTATTTT. Translation gives CASSQGATSGRLTDTQYF.

About this clonotype itself: Because the CDR3's place on the DNA is in doubt, the DNA is left out and the CDR3 is given as listed by TCRdb. This sequence joins TRBV12-3 or TRBV12-4 and TRBJ2-1. Including both end residues, the CDR3 is 16 amino acids long. CDR3 amino acids: CASSSSGIHSYNEQFF.

This chain joins TRBV2 and TRBJ2-3; D is tentatively TRBD1 or TRBD2 (5 bases each). Germline V CDR1 and CDR2: SNHLY, FYNNEI. The CDR3 is 16 residues long. V gave up 1 base and J gave up 1 base, with 12 bases separating them. CDR3 sequence: CASSEDEGLGTDTQYF. CDR3 nucleotide sequence: TGTGCCAGCAGTGAAGATGAGGGGCTGGGCACAGATACGCAGTATTTT.